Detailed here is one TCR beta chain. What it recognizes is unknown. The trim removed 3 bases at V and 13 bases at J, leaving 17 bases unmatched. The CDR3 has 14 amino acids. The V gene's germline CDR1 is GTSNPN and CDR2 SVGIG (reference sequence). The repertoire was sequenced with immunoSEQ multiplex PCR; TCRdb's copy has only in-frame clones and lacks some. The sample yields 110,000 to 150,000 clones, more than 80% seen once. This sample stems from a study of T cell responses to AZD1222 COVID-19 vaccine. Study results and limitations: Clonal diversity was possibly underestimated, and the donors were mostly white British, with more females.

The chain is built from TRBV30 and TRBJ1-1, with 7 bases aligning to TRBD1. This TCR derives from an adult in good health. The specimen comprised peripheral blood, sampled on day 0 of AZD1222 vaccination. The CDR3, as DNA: TGTGCCTGGAGACGTCCCCGGGACAGCGGGAATGGTTTCTTT. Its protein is CAWRRPRDSGNGFF.